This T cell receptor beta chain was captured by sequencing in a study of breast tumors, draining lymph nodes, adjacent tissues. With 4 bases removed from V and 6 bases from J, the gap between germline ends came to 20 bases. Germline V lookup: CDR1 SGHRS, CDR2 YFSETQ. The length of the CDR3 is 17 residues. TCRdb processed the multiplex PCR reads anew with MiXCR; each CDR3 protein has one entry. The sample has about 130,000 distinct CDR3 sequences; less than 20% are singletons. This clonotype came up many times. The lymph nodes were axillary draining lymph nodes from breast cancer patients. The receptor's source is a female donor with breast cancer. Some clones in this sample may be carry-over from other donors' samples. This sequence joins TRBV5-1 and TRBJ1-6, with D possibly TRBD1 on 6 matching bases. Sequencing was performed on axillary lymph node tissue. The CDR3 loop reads CASSLFFDRPGNSPLHF. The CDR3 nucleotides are TGCGCCAGCAGCCTCTTTTTCGACAGGCCGGGTAATTCACCCCTCCACTTT.